The clone carrying this T cell receptor beta chain appeared many times. What it binds is unknown. V dropped 4 bases and J dropped 0; count of bases not matched to a gene: 4. CDR1 and CDR2 (germline): MGHRA, YSYEKL. The CDR3 length is 16 residues. Unique molecular identifiers were used in preparing the TCRbeta library. TCRdb fed the PCR reads into MiXCR, producing one record per CDR3 protein. Of hundreds of thousands of distinct CDR3 sequences listed, less than 20% are singletons. This sample is part of a study of T-cell reconstitution after alpha-beta-depleted transplantation in children. Overall study results and limits: Alpha-beta T cells about two months after transplant reportedly derived from several hundred expanded graft clones.

The sequenced sample was PBMCs, mostly from graft donor cells, obtained 360 days after TCRalphabeta/CD19-depleted stem cell transplant. This clonotype was obtained from a male patient younger than 18 who had a stem cell transplant for acute lymphoblastic leukemia, so the T cells may come from the graft donor. The genes are TRBV4-1 and TRBJ2-1, with 9 bases matching TRBD2. CDR3 nucleotides: TGCGCCAGCAGCCCAGTTAGCGGGAGCTCCTACAATGAGCAGTTCTTC. Translating it yields CASSPVSGSSYNEQFF.